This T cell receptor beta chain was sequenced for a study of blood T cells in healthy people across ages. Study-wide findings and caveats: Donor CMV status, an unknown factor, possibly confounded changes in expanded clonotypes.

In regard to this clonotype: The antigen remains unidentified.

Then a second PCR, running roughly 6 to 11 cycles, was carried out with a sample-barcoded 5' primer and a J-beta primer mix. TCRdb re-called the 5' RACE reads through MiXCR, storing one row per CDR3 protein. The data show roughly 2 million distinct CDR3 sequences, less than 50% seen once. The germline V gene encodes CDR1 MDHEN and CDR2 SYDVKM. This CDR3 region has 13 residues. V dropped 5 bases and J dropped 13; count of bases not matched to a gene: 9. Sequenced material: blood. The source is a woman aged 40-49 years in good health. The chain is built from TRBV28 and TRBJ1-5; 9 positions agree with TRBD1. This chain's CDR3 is CASSVHRDRVQHF. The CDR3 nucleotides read TGTGCCAGCAGTGTACACCGGGACAGGGTACAGCATTTT.